The source of this T cell receptor beta chain is a study of tumor-infiltrating lymphocytes in primary liver carcinoma. Between 20 and 30 mg of unsorted bulk tissue served as the source from which RNA and DNA were co-extracted. From about 490 ng of total RNA, TCR beta-specific cDNA was reverse-transcribed using a constant-region primer. Library construction for TCR beta comprised three nested multiplex PCR rounds performed with slightly modified ARM-PCR. TRBV1-TRBV30 forward primers paired with a C-beta reverse primer drove the first two PCR rounds, 10 cycles each. TCRdb fed the multiplex PCR reads into MiXCR, producing one record per CDR3 protein. This sample has tens of thousands of distinct CDR3 sequences, with under 75% found just once. Study findings and constraints: The study found a significantly higher top-250-clone fraction in tumors than in blood (p = 0.039).

A remark on this clonotype: Its cognate antigen is unknown. This CDR3 fails to terminate in the conserved phenylalanine or tryptophan, so it likely reflects a read error.

This CDR3 has 16 amino acids. CDR1 is LGHNA, CDR2 YNFKEQ, per germline. The V gene end was trimmed by 10 bases and the J gene end by 1 base; junction bases not matched to a gene: 14. The receptor was derived from a man aged 35 to 55 with primary liver carcinoma and hepatitis B virus infection. The sequencing sample was made of tumor-adjacent normal liver tissue. The chain has TRBV4-2 and TRBJ2-7; 9 bases map to TRBD2. The CDR3 here is CAKRQAASGVSYEQYL. The CDR3 DNA follows: TGTGCCAAAAGGCAAGCGGCTAGCGGGGTTTCCTACGAGCAGTACTTA.